The 30 T cell receptor beta chains reported below all come from one sample, sequenced in a study of T cells in Graves' hyperthyroidism and ophthalmopathy. Regions amplified from RNA transcripts were the TCR beta CDR3 regions. RT-PCR in the first round (using the HTBI primer set) targeted the TCR CDR3. TCRdb analysed the multiplex PCR reads with MiXCR anew, one entry per CDR3 protein. The sample carries some 300,000 distinct CDR3 sequences, roughly 13% recorded once. The sample comprised blood. The receptor set was obtained from a woman in her thirties or forties with Graves' hyperthyroidism.

Remarks on this clonotype: A much larger clone differs from this one at a single base, so this may be a read error. This chain joins TRBV29-1 and TRBJ2-3; possibly TRBD2 for D (6 bases). Germline V gene data show CDR1 as SQVTM and CDR2 as ANQGSEA. The CDR3 is made up of 13 amino acids. CDR3: CSVQRTSTDTRYF. CDR3 nucleotides: TGCAGCGTACAGCGTACTAGCACAGATACGCGGTATTTT.

This clonotype was recorded at least ten times. The V gene is TRBV30, the J gene TRBJ1-6; D remains ambiguous. Germline V gene sequence: CDR1 GTSNPN, CDR2 SVGIG (reference sequence). The CDR3 totals 12 residues. V lost 5 bases to trimming and J lost 10 bases, with 12 bases between them. In DNA, the CDR3 is TGTGCCTGGCATCAGATTGGGTCACCCCTCCACTTT. Its protein product is CAWHQIGSPLHF.

There are many counts of this clonotype. The chain uses TRBV7-2 and TRBJ2-7, with D perhaps matching TRBD2 (6 bases). Germline CDR1 reads SGHTA; CDR2 reads FQGNSA. There are 14 residues in the CDR3. The V gene lost 5 bases and the J gene lost 3 bases, with 14 bases spanning the gap. The CDR3 sequence is CASSPGTYRYEQYF. The CDR3 DNA is TGTGCCAGCAGCCCGGGGACTTACCGCTACGAGCAGTACTTC.

This clonotype occurred many times. This chain joins TRBV6-2 or TRBV6-3 and TRBJ2-1, with D unresolved. The CDR3 runs 11 residues. The V gene lost 0 bases and the J gene lost 9 bases, with 3 bases spanning the gap. CDR1 is MNHEY, CDR2 SVGEGT, per germline. The CDR3 DNA reads TGTGCCAGCAGTTACTCGAGTGAGCAGTTCTTC. It yields the protein CASSYSSEQFF.

This clonotype has at least ten counts. V usage is TRBV18 and J usage is TRBJ2-7; D is unresolved. The CDR3 consists of 13 residues. The V end lost 3 bases, the J end lost 3 bases, and 9 bases lay between the germline ends. CDR1 is KGHSH and CDR2 is LQKENI in the germline V gene. CDR3 nucleotides: TGTGCCAGCTCACCTGTAAGCGACTACGAGCAGTACTTC. This translates into CASSPVSDYEQYF.

This clonotype was found many times. The chain is built from TRBV3-1 and TRBJ2-3, with 7 bases identical to TRBD2. Losses at the gene ends were 3 bases for V and 2 bases for J; bases not matched to a gene: 11. Germline V lookup: CDR1 LGHDT, CDR2 YNNKEL (reference sequence). This CDR3 contains 17 residues. DNA for the CDR3: TGTGCCAGCAGCCACTCTGGCGGGAGACCCTTCACAGATACGCAGTATTTT. Its translation: CASSHSGGRPFTDTQYF.

This clonotype came up many times. The chain combines TRBV6-1 with TRBJ2-7; 9 positions agree with TRBD2. The CDR3 covers 12 residues. Trimming took 6 bases from V and 5 from J; bases not matched to a gene: 2. CDR1 MNHNS and CDR2 SASEGT come from the germline V gene. The CDR3 DNA sequence: TGTGCCAGCAGGACTAGCGGTAACGAGCAGTACTTC. As protein: CASRTSGNEQYF.

This clonotype was found many times. This sequence joins TRBV18 and TRBJ1-5; no clear D. CDR3 length: 14 amino acids. Looked up from germline, CDR1 is KGHSH and CDR2 is LQKENI. V was cut by 3 bases and J by 0 bases, with 6 bases left in between. CDR3 sequence: CASSPIYSNQPQHF. CDR3 coding DNA: TGTGCCAGCTCACCGATATATAGCAATCAGCCCCAGCATTTT.

In this sample, this clonotype turned up a few times. This chain connects TRBV5-1 to TRBJ2-7, with TRBD2 matching over 7 bases. J lost 5 bases, V lost 5 bases, and 7 bases had no gene match. The CDR3 length is 13 residues. Germline values: CDR1 SGHRS, CDR2 YFSETQ. Written as DNA, the CDR3 is TGCGCCAGCAGTCAAGGACTAGTGCACGAGCAGTACTTC. Amino acids: CASSQGLVHEQYF.

This clonotype came up a few times. Relative to the germline gene, one junction end is altered; a read error may explain this. The chain joins TRBV6-1 to TRBJ1-5, with 8 positions matching TRBD1. This CDR3 has 15 residues. The germline gives CDR1 MNHNS, CDR2 SASEGT. Here the CDR3 reads CAGSSDRGSNQPQHF. The CDR3 nucleotides read TGTGCCGGCAGCTCCGACAGGGGTAGCAATCAGCCCCAGCATTTT.

In this sample, this clonotype turned up many times. V and J are TRBV20-1 and TRBJ1-6; D is unclear. The CDR3 sequence is 15 residues long. The germline CDR1 and CDR2 sequences are DFQATT and SNEGSKA (reference sequence). Deletions cut 3 bases from V and 6 bases from J, with 15 bases between. Written as DNA, the CDR3 is TGCAGTGCTAGCAGTGGCGGAAAGGCTAATTCACCCCTCCACTTT. Its protein product is CSASSGGKANSPLHF.

In its sample, this clonotype was seen many times. The chain is built from TRBV7-6 and TRBJ1-1; no clear D gene. The CDR3 spans 13 residues. CDR1 and CDR2 from the germline V gene are SGHVS and FNYEAQ. V was clipped by 4 bases and J by 0 bases, with 6 bases between them. CDR3 DNA sequence: TGTGCCAGCAGCTGGAAGGTGAACACTGAAGCTTTCTTT. It codes for CASSWKVNTEAFF.

This clonotype was recorded many times. The chain carries TRBV6-2 or TRBV6-3 and TRBJ2-7, with TRBD2 matching 9 bases. V was pared by 7 bases and J by 7 bases, with 8 bases of the junction left unmatched. Germline V gene lookup returns CDR1 MNHEY and CDR2 SVGEGT. CDR3 size: 13 residues. CDR3 residues: CASTKREALEQYF. CDR3 nucleotide sequence: TGTGCCAGCACTAAGCGGGAGGCGCTTGAGCAGTACTTC.

This clonotype was observed many times. The V call is TRBV28, the J call TRBJ1-6; D is unclear. CDR1 MDHEN and CDR2 SYDVKM come from the germline V gene. Trimming cost V 5 bases and J 0 bases, with 11 bases left between them. There are 16 residues in the CDR3. The CDR3 is CASSRAVGSYNSPLHF. CDR3 coding DNA: TGTGCCAGCAGTAGGGCAGTAGGCTCCTATAATTCACCCCTCCACTTT.

This clonotype appeared many times. The rearrangement links TRBV7-9 to TRBJ2-7; D is undetermined. The V gene's germline CDR1 is SEHNR and CDR2 FQNEAQ (reference sequence). V lost 4 bases and J lost 0, with 10 bases in between. The CDR3 loop spans 14 amino acids. The CDR3 is CASSSPKNSYEQYF. The CDR3 DNA is TGTGCCAGCAGCTCTCCCAAGAACTCCTACGAGCAGTACTTC.

The genes are TRBV18 and TRBJ2-3; perhaps TRBD2 as D (5 bases). This CDR3 is built from 16 residues. Germline CDR1 and CDR2: KGHSH and LQKENI. The germline V and J ends were trimmed by 0 bases and 0 bases, with 10 bases remaining between them. The CDR3 nucleotides read TGTGCCAGCTCACCACCCAGAGGGAGAAGCACAGATACGCAGTATTTT. Translation: CASSPPRGRSTDTQYF.

In its sample, this clonotype was seen many times. The chain combines TRBV7-2 with TRBJ2-3; D perhaps matches TRBD2 (5 bases). The V gene lost 2 bases and the J gene lost 0 bases, with 12 bases spanning the gap. Germline-derived CDR1 and CDR2 are SGHTA and FQGNSA. This CDR3 is 16 amino acids long. The CDR3 nucleotides are TGTGCCAGCAGCTTACTGAGGGAGACCAGCACAGATACGCAGTATTTT. Translated, it gives CASSLLRETSTDTQYF.

In this sample, this clonotype turned up many times. The rearrangement uses TRBV7-2 and TRBJ2-2, with D perhaps being TRBD1 or TRBD2 (5 bases each). V gave up 5 bases and J gave up 6 bases, with 16 bases separating them. Germline CDR1 and CDR2: SGHTA and FQGNSA. The CDR3 length is 15 residues. The CDR3 spells CASSVFVGDAGELFF. The CDR3 bases are TGTGCCAGCAGCGTCTTTGTGGGGGACGCCGGGGAGCTGTTTTTT. Using reference TRBV7-2 and TRBJ2-2 for the parts outside the CDR3, the full variable domain is GAGVSQSPSNKVTEKGKDVELRCDPISGHTALYWYRQSLGQGLEFLIYFQGNSAPDKSGLPSDRFSAERTGGSVSTLTIQRTQQEDSAVYLCASSVFVGDAGELFFGEGSRLTVL.

About this clonotype: Just one base apart from a much larger clone, this may be a read error. V usage is TRBV13 and J usage is TRBJ2-1, with 7 bases matching TRBD2. CDR1 and CDR2 (germline): PRHDT, FYEKMQ (reference sequence). This CDR3 has 17 residues. V dropped 1 base and J dropped 6; count of bases not matched to a gene: 12. CDR3 sequence (DNA): TGTGCCAGCAGCTTAGTTGGCGGGAGTTTGCCTGGCAATGAGCAGTTCTTC. The encoded protein is CASSLVGGSLPGNEQFF.

The sample holds a few counts of this clonotype. This chain joins TRBV19 and TRBJ2-7; D possibly matches TRBD1 or TRBD2 (7 bases each). The CDR3 length is 16 residues. Deletions cut 6 bases from V and 0 bases from J, with 18 bases between. Germline lookup yields CDR1 LNHDA and CDR2 SQIVND (reference sequence). CDR3 loop: CASSSQGGDDSYEQYF. The CDR3 coding sequence is TGTGCCAGTAGCTCCCAGGGGGGGGACGACTCCTACGAGCAGTACTTC.

This clonotype was recorded at least ten times. The V and J genes are TRBV7-2 and TRBJ1-2, with D tentatively TRBD1 (5 bases). Germline assignment: CDR1 SGHTA and CDR2 FQGNSA. V shed 5 bases and J shed 4 bases, with 17 bases lying between them. There are 15 residues in the CDR3. CDR3 in DNA: TGTGCCAGCAGCCAGCCGGAGGGGTTTGCCTATGGCTACACCTTC. Protein: CASSQPEGFAYGYTF.

At least ten counts were recorded for this clonotype. The rearrangement uses TRBV27 and TRBJ2-1, with a tentative D call TRBD1 (6 bases). V was cut by 3 bases and J by 4 bases, with 7 bases left in between. The CDR3 totals 13 residues. The V gene's germline CDR1 is MNHEY and CDR2 SMNVEV (reference sequence). DNA of the CDR3: TGTGCCAGCAGTTTTACAGGGTACAATGAGCAGTTCTTC. It yields the protein CASSFTGYNEQFF.

This clonotype was counted many times. The chain joins TRBV20-1 to TRBJ1-1; weak D call: TRBD1 (6 bases). This CDR3 contains 15 residues. Germline CDR1 DFQATT, CDR2 SNEGSKA (reference sequence). V was pared by 0 bases and J by 5 bases, with 16 bases between. The CDR3 DNA is TGCAGTGCTAGAGATCCCGGACAGCTAATGACTGAAGCTTTCTTT. Its translation: CSARDPGQLMTEAFF.

The rearrangement links TRBV27 to TRBJ1-6; no firm D call. The CDR3 has 14 residues. Trimming removed 5 bases at V and 9 bases at J, with 14 bases between. CDR1 and CDR2 from the germline V gene are MNHEY and SMNVEV (reference sequence). The CDR3 loop reads CASSPRKETSPLHF. The DNA of the CDR3 is TGTGCCAGCAGTCCGCGGAAAGAAACTTCACCCCTCCACTTT.

This clonotype came up many times. The chain combines TRBV2 with TRBJ1-5; 8 bases align to TRBD1. Germline trimming cut 4 bases from V and 5 bases from J; bases unmatched to any gene: 4. The CDR3 sequence is 14 residues long. Per the germline V gene, CDR1 is SNHLY and CDR2 is FYNNEI. CDR3 in DNA: TGTGCCAGCAGTGTAACAGGGGGTCATCAGCCCCAGCATTTT. Protein sequence: CASSVTGGHQPQHF.

In its sample, this clonotype was seen many times. The chain carries TRBV2 and TRBJ2-7; D remains ambiguous. V lost 4 bases to trimming and J lost 0 bases, with 10 bases between them. Germline values: CDR1 SNHLY, CDR2 FYNNEI. The CDR3 contains 14 residues. CDR3 in amino acids: CASSALLSSYEQYF. The CDR3 DNA sequence: TGTGCCAGCAGTGCTCTACTGAGCTCCTACGAGCAGTACTTC.

Notes on this clonotype: A much larger clone lies one base from this, so it may be a read error. The chain recombines TRBV2 with TRBJ2-7; 7 bases match TRBD1. CDR3 length equals 13 residues. CDR1 is SNHLY and CDR2 is FYNNEI in the germline V gene. V was clipped by 11 bases and J by 3 bases; unmatched bases: 10. This CDR3 is CAGKGAVGYEQYF. The CDR3, as DNA: TGTGCCGGCAAGGGGGCAGTGGGCTACGAGCAGTACTTC.

The J gene is TRBJ2-4, the V gene TRBV6-1; D not certain. V lost 5 bases to trimming and J lost 0 bases, with 11 bases between them. The CDR3 has 15 amino acids. Germline CDR1 is MNHNS and CDR2 is SASEGT. The DNA of the CDR3 is TGTGCCAGCAGTCGATCACGGGTAGCCAAAAACATTCAGTACTTC. This encodes CASSRSRVAKNIQYF.

This clonotype has ten or more counts. The genes are TRBV10-3 and TRBJ1-1; 7 nucleotides agree with TRBD1. Germline values: CDR1 ENHRY, CDR2 SYGVKD. V lost 0 bases and J lost 1; bases outside the gene matches: 5. The CDR3 contains 16 residues. The CDR3 bases are TGTGCCATCAGTGAGTCGGCAGGGGGTAAGAACACTGAAGCTTTCTTT. Residues: CAISESAGGKNTEAFF.

This clonotype was counted many times. The chain employs TRBV7-2 and TRBJ2-1, with D tentatively TRBD1 (5 bases). This CDR3 spans 13 amino acids. The ends were cut back, 5 bases at V and 4 bases at J, with 9 bases in the middle. Germline assignment: CDR1 SGHTA and CDR2 FQGNSA. The CDR3 coding sequence is TGTGCCAGCAGCCCCAGGGCTTACAATGAGCAGTTCTTC. Its protein is CASSPRAYNEQFF.